The present TCR beta chain was sequenced within a study of T-cell reconstitution after alpha-beta-depleted transplantation in children. The CDR3 consists of 15 residues. J lost 2 bases, V lost 2 bases, and 4 bases had no gene match. Germline V gene lookup returns CDR1 SGHTA and CDR2 FQGNSA. This clonotype was seen repeatedly, ten times or more. What it recognizes is unknown. Preparing the TCRbeta library involved the use of unique molecular identifiers. Each CDR3 protein gets one entry after TCRdb re-called the PCR reads with MiXCR. The table lists about 110,000 distinct CDR3 sequences, roughly 6.1% of them singletons. The study's findings and limits: Diversity and T-cell counts at one year after transplant derived mostly from new T cells. As was reported, about two months after transplant, alpha-beta T cells came from several hundred expanded graft clones. Recipient T cells and thymic progenitors that survived were the source of the high TCRbeta diversity seen at day 60 in some patients.

The chain joins TRBV7-2 to TRBJ2-3; TRBD2 matches 7 bases. The origin of this receptor is a male patient aged 2 to 10 who had a stem cell transplant for acute lymphoblastic leukemia, so the T cells may come from the graft donor. Sequencing used PBMCs, mostly from graft donor cells, obtained 360 days after TCRalphabeta/CD19-depleted stem cell transplant. CDR3 region: CASSLRRLATDTQYF. The DNA of the CDR3 is TGTGCCAGCAGCTTAAGGAGACTAGCCACAGATACGCAGTATTTT.